These 24 T cell receptor beta chains originate from one sample sequenced in a study of blood T cell repertoires in COVID-19 (TCRdb year 2020). The library was built by means of the immunoSEQ multiplex PCR assay. Imported from immuneACCESS, the table was reduced by TCRdb to in-frame sequences with V and J called. These copies leave out some clones; in studies compared against another copy, an unresolved V gene accounts for under half, and the cause of the remainder is not known. Within this sample are about 18,000 clones, with about 88% of them counted one time only. Around 8.9% of the sample is taken by the ten largest. Source material: peripheral blood. The receptors come from a middle-aged man with active COVID-19.

This chain joins TRBV28 and TRBJ1-3; 11 bases line up with TRBD1. J was trimmed by 6 bases and V by 6 bases; bases with no gene match: 10. The CDR3 is 16 residues long. Germline loops: CDR1 MDHEN, CDR2 SYDVKM. For the CDR3, the DNA is TGTGCCAGCAGCAGGCCGGGACAGGGGGTTGTAAACACCATATATTTT. Translating gives CASSRPGQGVVNTIYF.

V is TRBV5-1 and J is TRBJ2-7, with 11 bases fitting TRBD1. In germline, CDR1 is SGHRS, CDR2 YFSETQ. J gave up 2 bases and V 4 bases, and 11 bases lay outside the gene matches. The CDR3 spans 17 residues. Written as DNA, the CDR3 is TGCGCCAGCAGCCTCCGAGGGACAGGGGGGGTTCCCTACGAGCAGTACTTC. It codes for CASSLRGTGGVPYEQYF.

This chain links TRBV5-1 with TRBJ1-1; D uncertain. Trimming shortened V by 3 bases and J by 0 bases, and 9 bases separated the two germline ends. Per the germline V gene, CDR1 is SGHRS and CDR2 is YFSETQ. The CDR3 is 14 amino acids. CDR3 DNA sequence: TGCGCCAGCAGCTCGGAGTTCGTGAACACTGAAGCTTTCTTT. It translates to CASSSEFVNTEAFF.

A single count supports this clone. The chain carries TRBV12-3 or TRBV12-4 and TRBJ2-7; D is possibly TRBD1 (5 bases). There are 12 residues in the CDR3. Trimming shortened V by 3 bases and J by 7 bases, and 10 bases separated the two germline ends. The CDR3 loop is CASSFRGGEQYF. Written as DNA, the CDR3 is TGTGCCAGCAGTTTTAGGGGTGGAGAGCAGTACTTC.

The chain links TRBV5-6 to TRBJ2-7; TRBD1 aligns across 9 bases. J lost 8 bases, V lost 2 bases, and 8 bases had no gene match. There are 14 residues in the CDR3. Germline V gene lookup returns CDR1 SGHDT and CDR2 YYEEEE. The CDR3 coding sequence is TGTGCCAGCAGCTTCCCGGGGACAGGGTTGCAGCAGTACTTC. Amino acid sequence: CASSFPGTGLQQYF. The whole variable domain, remainder taken from reference TRBV5-6 and TRBJ2-7, is DAGVTQSPTHLIKTRGQQVTLRCSPKSGHDTVSWYQQALGQGPQFIFQYYEEEERQRGNFPDRFSGHQFPNYSSELNVNALLLGDSALYLCASSFPGTGLQQYFGPGTRLTVT.

The J gene is TRBJ2-7, the V gene TRBV7-9; 9 nucleotides align to TRBD1. The CDR3 is made up of 15 amino acids. The V gene's germline CDR1 is SEHNR and CDR2 FQNEAQ (reference sequence). With 5 bases clipped from V and 5 bases from J, the junction kept 10 bases outside the gene matches. CDR3 loop: CASSPTGQGIHEQYF. The CDR3 DNA sequence: TGTGCCAGCAGCCCGACGGGACAGGGAATCCACGAGCAGTACTTC.

Within the sample, this clone is medium-sized (0.01 to 0.1%). The CDR3 is CSVFEYEQYF. The CDR3 nucleotides are TGCAGCGTTTTTGAGTACGAGCAGTACTTC. This chain links TRBV29-1 with TRBJ2-7; the D is unclear. The CDR3 sequence is 10 residues long. CDR1 is SQVTM and CDR2 is ANQGSEA in the germline V gene. The V end was cut by 5 bases, the J end by 4 bases, with 6 bases between.

The table lists this clone with a count of one. CDR3: CASSLYSADRGRNYGYTF. The CDR3 DNA reads TGTGCCAGCAGTTTATATAGCGCGGACAGGGGGCGAAACTATGGCTACACCTTC. This chain connects TRBV27 to TRBJ1-2; 11 bases map to TRBD1. CDR1 and CDR2 from the germline V gene are MNHEY and SMNVEV (reference sequence). With 1 base clipped from V and 2 bases from J, the junction kept 9 bases outside the gene matches. The CDR3 sequence is 18 residues long.

The chain is built from TRBV27 and TRBJ1-4; D might be TRBD1 (5 bases). The germline V gene encodes CDR1 MNHEY and CDR2 SMNVEV (reference sequence). V was shortened by 4 bases and J by 10 bases, with 16 bases between the two germline ends. This CDR3 region has 14 residues. The CDR3 nucleotides read TGTGCCAGCAGTTGGGGACTTGGCGTTGGAAAACTGTTTTTT. This sequence encodes CASSWGLGVGKLFF. The full variable domain, its missing parts supplied by reference TRBV27 and TRBJ1-4, is EAQVTQNPRYLITVTGKKLTVTCSQNMNHEYMSWYRQDPGLGLRQIYYSMNVEVTDKGDVPEGYKVSRKEKRNFPLILESPSPNQTSLYFCASSWGLGVGKLFFGSGTQLSVL.

DNA for the CDR3: TGTGCCAGTAGAAGACAGAATGCTAACTATGGCTACACCTTC. Protein product: CASRRQNANYGYTF. The rearrangement joins TRBV19 to TRBJ1-2; weak D call: TRBD1 (5 bases). Trimming left V 6 bases short and J 0 bases short, with 11 bases between. Germline V gene data show CDR1 as LNHDA and CDR2 as SQIVND (reference sequence). The CDR3 extends over 14 amino acids.

This clone was seen only once. This sequence joins TRBV7-3 and TRBJ2-3, with D perhaps matching TRBD1 (5 bases). Germline V gene lookup returns CDR1 SGHTA and CDR2 FQGTGA. The germline V and J ends were trimmed by 5 bases and 2 bases, with 11 bases remaining between them. This CDR3 comprises 14 residues. CDR3 residues: CASSPAGFTDTQYF. CDR3 nucleotides: TGTGCCAGCAGCCCGGCAGGGTTCACAGATACGCAGTATTTT.

V is TRBV15 and J is TRBJ2-6, with 9 bases identical to TRBD1. With V trimmed by 1 base and J by 1 base, 8 bases remained unmatched. The CDR3 spans 19 residues. CDR1 and CDR2 from the germline V gene are LNHNV and YYDKDF (reference sequence). This chain's CDR3 is CATSRARDRVSSGANVLTF. The CDR3 DNA reads TGTGCCACCAGCAGAGCCAGGGACAGGGTCTCGTCTGGGGCCAACGTCCTGACTTTC.

The chain employs TRBV4-2 and TRBJ1-4; D gene uncertain. This CDR3 has 17 residues. V was cut by 1 base and J by 5 bases, with 17 bases left in between. Germline values: CDR1 LGHNA, CDR2 YNFKEQ. CDR3 coding DNA: TGTGCCAGCAGCCAAGGTGGTGCGCGGAGAAACAATGAAAAACTGTTTTTT. This encodes CASSQGGARRNNEKLFF.

This rearrangement joins TRBV5-5 to TRBJ2-7; the D gene is possibly TRBD2 (7 bases). The V end lost 7 bases, the J end lost 2 bases, and 16 bases lay between the germline ends. Germline V gives CDR1 SGHKS, CDR2 YYEKEE (reference sequence). The CDR3 is made up of 14 amino acids. CDR3 region: CASSLGGLTYEQYF. The DNA of the CDR3 is TGTGCCAGCTCCCTCGGGGGGCTGACCTACGAGCAGTACTTC.

V gene TRBV6-5 combines with J gene TRBJ1-5; tentative D call: TRBD1 (6 bases). The V and J ends lost 0 bases and 9 bases respectively, with 9 bases between them. Germline loops: CDR1 MNHEY, CDR2 SVGAGI. This CDR3 has 13 residues. CDR3 nucleotide sequence: TGTGCCAGCAGTTACTCATCAGGGGCGCCCCAGCATTTT. Translated, it gives CASSYSSGAPQHF.

This chain links TRBV5-1 with TRBJ2-7, with no clear D. Germline V gene sequence: CDR1 SGHRS, CDR2 YFSETQ. V was trimmed by 0 bases and J by 0 bases, leaving 7 bases between them. This CDR3 comprises 14 residues. The CDR3 here is CASSLAGGSYEQYF. CDR3 coding DNA: TGCGCCAGCAGCTTGGCCGGCGGCTCCTACGAGCAGTACTTC. The whole variable domain, filled in from reference TRBV5-1 and TRBJ2-7, reads KAGVTQTPRYLIKTRGQQVTLSCSPISGHRSVSWYQQTPGQGLQFLFEYFSETQRNKGNFPGRFSGRQFSNSRSEMNVSTLELGDSALYLCASSLAGGSYEQYFGPGTRLTVT.

V and J are TRBV9 and TRBJ2-7; 13 bases map to TRBD2. Germline V gene sequence: CDR1 SGDLS, CDR2 YYNGEE. V was pared by 1 base and J by 5 bases, with 9 bases of the junction left unmatched. The CDR3 sequence is 17 residues long. In DNA, the CDR3 is TGTGCCAGCAGCGTATCCCGTATCGGACTAGCGGGAGACGAGCAGTACTTC. It specifies CASSVSRIGLAGDEQYF.

This chain joins TRBV27 and TRBJ2-7; 10 bases match TRBD2. Per germline, CDR1 MNHEY and CDR2 SMNVEV (reference sequence). This CDR3 spans 14 amino acids. Trimming at V came to 3 bases and at J to 3 bases, leaving 2 bases not matched to a gene. Here the CDR3 DNA reads TGTGCCAGCAGTTTTACTAGCGGGATCTACGAGCAGTACTTC. Translation: CASSFTSGIYEQYF.

The J gene is TRBJ2-3, the V gene TRBV6-2 or TRBV6-3, with TRBD2 identical over 9 bases. Unmatched junction bases numbered 7, after V lost 4 bases and J lost 2 bases. Germline V lookup: CDR1 MNHEY, CDR2 SVGEGT. CDR3 length: 16 residues. CDR3 sequence: CASSSLAGGLTDTQYF. CDR3 nucleotide sequence: TGTGCCAGCAGTTCGTTGGCGGGAGGGCTCACAGATACGCAGTATTTT.

The gene calls are TRBV7-6 and TRBJ2-3; TRBD2 aligns across 10 bases. V lost 1 base, J lost 4 bases, and 8 bases stayed unmatched. The length of the CDR3 is 17 residues. Germline V CDR1 and CDR2: SGHVS, FNYEAQ. Here the CDR3 reads CASSLVAGSGRPDTQYF. The CDR3 coding sequence is TGTGCCAGCAGCTTAGTCGCGGGTAGCGGGAGGCCAGATACGCAGTATTTT.

This clone was observed a few times. The J gene is TRBJ2-6, the V gene TRBV19, with 9 bases lining up with TRBD1. In germline, CDR1 is LNHDA, CDR2 SQIVND (reference sequence). The V gene end was trimmed by 7 bases and the J gene end by 0 bases; junction bases not matched to a gene: 10. There are 18 residues in the CDR3. The CDR3 loop reads CASNDPGQGFSGANVLTF. The CDR3 DNA follows: TGTGCCAGTAACGACCCGGGACAGGGTTTCTCTGGGGCCAACGTCCTGACTTTC.

As regards this clone: The junction and the germline gene differ at one end; a read error may be behind it. The chain carries TRBV9 and TRBJ2-1; a weak D match, TRBD1 (6 bases). Per germline, CDR1 SGDLS and CDR2 YYNGEE. This CDR3 comprises 12 residues. The CDR3 here is CASSVTGGQSIF. CDR3 sequence (DNA): TGTGCCAGCAGCGTGACAGGTGGACAGTCGATCTTC. The variable domain in full, with the rest retrieved from reference TRBV9 and TRBJ2-1, is DSGVTQTPKHLITATGQRVTLRCSPRSGDLSVYWYQQSLDQGLQFLIQYYNGEERAKGNILERFSAQQFPDLHSELNLSSLELGDSALYFCASSVTGGQSIFGPGTRLTVL.

The chain has TRBV7-9 and TRBJ2-3; 7 bases are a match to TRBD2. The CDR3 consists of 15 residues. From germline, CDR1 is SEHNR and CDR2 FQNEAQ (reference sequence). V shed 2 bases and J 0 bases; nucleotides not matched to a gene: 2. The CDR3 DNA reads as TGTGCCAGCAGCTTAACTAGCGCAAGCACAGATACGCAGTATTTT. Its protein is CASSLTSASTDTQYF. Full variable domain (missing parts from reference TRBV7-9 and TRBJ2-3): DTGVSQNPRHKITKRGQNVTFRCDPISEHNRLYWYRQTLGQGPEFLTYFQNEAQLEKSRLLSDRFSAERPKGSFSTLEIQRTEQGDSAMYLCASSLTSASTDTQYFGPGTRLTVL.

This clone was seen a single time. This chain uses TRBV19 with TRBJ1-4, with TRBD1 identical over 9 bases. The germline CDR1 and CDR2 sequences are LNHDA and SQIVND (reference sequence). The V segment lost 1 base and the J segment 8 bases; nucleotides outside the gene matches: 14. The CDR3 contains 18 residues. The CDR3 here is CASSIAGTGNWWSEKLFF. The CDR3 DNA sequence: TGTGCCAGTAGTATAGCCGGGACAGGGAATTGGTGGAGCGAAAAACTGTTTTTT.